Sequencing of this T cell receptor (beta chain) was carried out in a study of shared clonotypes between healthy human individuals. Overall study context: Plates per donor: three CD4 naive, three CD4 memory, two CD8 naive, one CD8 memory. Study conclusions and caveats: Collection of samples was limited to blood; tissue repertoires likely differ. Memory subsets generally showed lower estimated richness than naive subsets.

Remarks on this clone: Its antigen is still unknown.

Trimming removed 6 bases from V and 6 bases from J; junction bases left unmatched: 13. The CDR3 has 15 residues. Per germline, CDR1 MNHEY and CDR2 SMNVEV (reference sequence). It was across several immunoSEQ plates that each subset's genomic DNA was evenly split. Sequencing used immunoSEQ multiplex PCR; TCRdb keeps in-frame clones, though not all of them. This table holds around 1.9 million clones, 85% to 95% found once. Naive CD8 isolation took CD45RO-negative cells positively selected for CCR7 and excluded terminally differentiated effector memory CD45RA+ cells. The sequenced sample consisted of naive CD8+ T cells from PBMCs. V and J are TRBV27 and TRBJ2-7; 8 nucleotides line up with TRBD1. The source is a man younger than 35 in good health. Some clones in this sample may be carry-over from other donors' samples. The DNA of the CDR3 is TGTGCCAGCAGCGAAATGGACAGGGAAATAGGCGAGCAGTACTTC. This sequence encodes CASSEMDREIGEQYF.